Each of the 30 T cell receptor beta chains below was sequenced from the same sample in a study of monozygotic twins with inflammatory bowel disease. TCRdb reprocessed the 5' RACE reads and stores each CDR3 protein as one record, lacking DNA. Listed are 400,000 or so distinct CDR3 sequences; 2% to 2.5% falls within the top ten. The sample comprised blood. Source of these receptors: a human donor with ulcerative colitis or Crohn's disease, or a healthy co-twin of an affected twin (not recorded which).

The chain links TRBV28 to TRBJ2-2; TCRdb gives TRBD1 as the D gene, but with no DNA this cannot be confirmed. CDR1 and CDR2 from the germline V gene are MDHEN and SYDVKM. This CDR3 is 14 amino acids long. The CDR3 region is CASSLGSRGGELFF.

The chain carries TRBV20-1 and TRBJ2-7; TCRdb indicates TRBD1, and absent DNA this call remains unverified. The CDR3 is made up of 12 amino acids. Germline lookup yields CDR1 DFQATT and CDR2 SNEGSKA (reference sequence). This chain's CDR3 is CSARYQGYEQYF.

CDR3 in amino acids: CASSSGRDRVTYEQYF. The rearrangement joins TRBV5-1 to TRBJ2-7; TCRdb indicates TRBD1, and absent DNA this call remains unverified. CDR3 length: 16 residues. Per germline, CDR1 SGHRS and CDR2 YFSETQ.

This rearrangement joins TRBV10-3 to TRBJ2-7. CDR3 size: 13 residues. Germline CDR1 is ENHRY and CDR2 is SYGVKD. The chain's CDR3 is CAASFNSIYEQYF.

The gene calls are TRBV5-1 and TRBJ2-7; no DNA is available, so the TRBD2 call from TCRdb remains unchecked. This CDR3 has 13 residues. From germline, CDR1 is SGHRS and CDR2 YFSETQ. The CDR3 is CASRLAHSYEQYF.

The chain couples TRBV10-3 to TRBJ2-3. Germline V lookup: CDR1 ENHRY, CDR2 SYGVKD. The CDR3 contains 13 residues. The CDR3 loop reads CAISDRDSNTQYF.

The chain employs TRBV5-1 and TRBJ2-2. CDR1 and CDR2 (germline): SGHRS, YFSETQ. CDR3 length equals 13 residues. CDR3 residues: CASSLDGSGELFF.

The CDR3 loop reads CASSQDRGDLGEQFF. J is TRBJ2-1 and V is TRBV14; the D call of TRBD1 rests on TCRdb alone, since no DNA is present to check it. CDR1 SGHDN and CDR2 FVKESK come from the germline V gene. The CDR3 runs 15 residues.

This chain links TRBV18 with TRBJ2-2. The CDR3 has 13 amino acids. Per germline, CDR1 KGHSH and CDR2 LQKENI. CDR3 in amino acids: CASSPQPTGELFF.

This rearrangement joins TRBV5-4 to TRBJ1-2; TCRdb returns TRBD1, unconfirmable since there is no DNA. This CDR3 has 12 amino acids. Germline V CDR1 and CDR2: SGHNT, YYREEE (reference sequence). CDR3 amino acids: CASSNRQYGYTF.

This chain links TRBV6-1 with TRBJ2-1. The CDR3 has 14 amino acids. In germline, CDR1 is MNHNS, CDR2 SASEGT. This CDR3 is CASRVLAAYNEQFF.

The chain has TRBV21-1 and TRBJ1-5. TRBV21-1 is a known pseudogene. The CDR3 has 16 residues. This CDR3 reads CASSKGDKASAQPQHF.

The J gene is TRBJ2-2, the V gene TRBV5-1; TCRdb proposes TRBD1, but this gene call is untestable without DNA. The germline gives CDR1 SGHRS, CDR2 YFSETQ. The CDR3 runs 16 residues. The CDR3 loop is CASRRQGASNTGELFF.

This sequence joins TRBV5-1 and TRBJ2-2; TCRdb reports TRBD1, a call that lacks DNA to check it against. There are 16 residues in the CDR3. Germline V gene sequence: CDR1 SGHRS, CDR2 YFSETQ. The CDR3 is CASSYNSPRGTGELFF.

The rearrangement links TRBV10-3 to TRBJ2-2. This CDR3 has 15 amino acids. The germline V gene encodes CDR1 ENHRY and CDR2 SYGVKD. This CDR3 is CAISESSRFAGELFF.

The CDR3 loop reads CASSLGGRLAGGGKQFF. V usage is TRBV7-2 and J usage is TRBJ2-1; TCRdb reports TRBD2, a call that lacks DNA to check it against. Germline V gene sequence: CDR1 SGHTA, CDR2 FQGNSA. The CDR3 extends over 17 amino acids.

This chain links TRBV5-1 with TRBJ2-5; TCRdb designates TRBD2, a call that cannot be tested without DNA. CDR3 length: 17 amino acids. Per the germline V gene, CDR1 is SGHRS and CDR2 is YFSETQ. CDR3 sequence: CASSLQRDPKFQETQYF. The full variable domain, its missing parts supplied by reference TRBV5-1 and TRBJ2-5, is KAGVTQTPRYLIKTRGQQVTLSCSPISGHRSVSWYQQTPGQGLQFLFEYFSETQRNKGNFPGRFSGRQFSNSRSEMNVSTLELGDSALYLCASSLQRDPKFQETQYFGPGTRLLVL.

The chain is built from TRBV29-1 and TRBJ2-7; there is no DNA to check the TCRdb D call of TRBD2. The germline CDR1 and CDR2 sequences are SQVTM and ANQGSEA. The CDR3 totals 14 residues. CDR3 amino acids: CSVDGGLGTYEQYF.

V gene TRBV2 combines with J gene TRBJ2-7. Germline lookup yields CDR1 SNHLY and CDR2 FYNNEI. The CDR3 sequence is 13 residues long. The CDR3 here is CASSGPGSGEQYF.

The rearrangement links TRBV28 to TRBJ1-2. Germline assignment: CDR1 MDHEN and CDR2 SYDVKM. There are 13 residues in the CDR3. The CDR3: CASSRDSFYGYTF.

The genes are TRBV7-9 and TRBJ1-3. Germline V lookup: CDR1 SEHNR, CDR2 FQNEAQ (reference sequence). The CDR3 extends over 13 amino acids. The CDR3 loop reads CASSLTLGNTIYF.

The chain is built from TRBV5-1 and TRBJ2-5. The CDR3 is made up of 15 amino acids. Germline lookup yields CDR1 SGHRS and CDR2 YFSETQ. CDR3 amino acids: CASSEMSDLQETQYF.

The chain uses TRBV20-1 and TRBJ1-1; TCRdb calls TRBD1, which cannot be checked without DNA. CDR1 is DFQATT and CDR2 is SNEGSKA in the germline V gene (reference sequence). There are 12 residues in the CDR3. The CDR3: CSAADRAIEAFF.

The gene calls are TRBV7-8 and TRBJ2-1. The CDR3 covers 16 residues. Germline values: CDR1 SGHVS, CDR2 FQNEAQ. CDR3 loop: CASSLGGVGLYNEQFF.

This sequence joins TRBV15 and TRBJ1-5. CDR1 LNHNV and CDR2 YYDKDF come from the germline V gene (reference sequence). The CDR3 is 16 residues long. The CDR3 sequence: CATSIWAVSSKSPQHF.

This sequence joins TRBV6-5 and TRBJ2-2. From germline, CDR1 is MNHEY and CDR2 SVGAGI. The CDR3 runs to 11 residues. The CDR3: CASTGSGELFF.

The J gene is TRBJ2-1, the V gene TRBV6-5; no DNA is available, so the TRBD1 call from TCRdb remains unchecked. From germline, CDR1 is MNHEY and CDR2 SVGAGI. This CDR3 is 18 amino acids long. CDR3 sequence: CASSLWNPGADTYNEQFF.

The genes are TRBV4-1 and TRBJ2-1; checking the TCRdb D call of TRBD2 is not possible without DNA. The CDR3 runs to 14 residues. Germline CDR1 reads MGHRA; CDR2 reads YSYEKL. The CDR3 loop is CASSQRLALDEQFF.

This chain uses TRBV20-1 with TRBJ1-2. The length of the CDR3 is 11 residues. Germline V gene lookup returns CDR1 DFQATT and CDR2 SNEGSKA (reference sequence). The CDR3 is CSAGVSYGYTF.

The chain has TRBV28 and TRBJ2-3; no DNA is available, so the TRBD1 call from TCRdb remains unchecked. CDR1 and CDR2 (germline): MDHEN, SYDVKM. The CDR3 contains 14 residues. The CDR3 reads CASSLLQGEDTQYF. Full variable domain (rest looked up from reference TRBV28 and TRBJ2-3): DVKVTQSSRYLVKRTGEKVFLECVQDMDHENMFWYRQDPGLGLRLIYFSYDVKMKEKGDIPEGYSVSREKKERFSLILESASTNQTSMYLCASSLLQGEDTQYFGPGTRLTVL.